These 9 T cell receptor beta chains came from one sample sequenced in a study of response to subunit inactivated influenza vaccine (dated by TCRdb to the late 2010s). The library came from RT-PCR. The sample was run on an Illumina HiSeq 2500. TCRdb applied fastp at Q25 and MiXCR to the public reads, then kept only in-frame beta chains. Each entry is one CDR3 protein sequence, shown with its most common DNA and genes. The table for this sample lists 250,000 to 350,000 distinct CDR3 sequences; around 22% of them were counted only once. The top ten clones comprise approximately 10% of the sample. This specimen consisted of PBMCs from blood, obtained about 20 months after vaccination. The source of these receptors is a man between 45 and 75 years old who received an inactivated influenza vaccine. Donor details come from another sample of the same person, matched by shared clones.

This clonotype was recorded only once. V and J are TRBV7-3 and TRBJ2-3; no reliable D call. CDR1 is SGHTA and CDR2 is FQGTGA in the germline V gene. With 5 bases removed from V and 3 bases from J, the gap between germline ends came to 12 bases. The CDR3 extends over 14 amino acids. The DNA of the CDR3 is TGTGCCAGCAGCCGAGGCGGTATGACAGATACGCAGTATTTT. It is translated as CASSRGGMTDTQYF.

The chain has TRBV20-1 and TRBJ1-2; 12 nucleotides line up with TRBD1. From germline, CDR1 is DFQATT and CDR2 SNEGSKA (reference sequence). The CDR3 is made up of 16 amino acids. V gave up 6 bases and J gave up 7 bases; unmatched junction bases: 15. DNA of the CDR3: TGCAGTGCAAGCCCTGGGACAGGGGGCAGAGTAGGTGGCTACACCTTC. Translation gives CSASPGTGGRVGGYTF.

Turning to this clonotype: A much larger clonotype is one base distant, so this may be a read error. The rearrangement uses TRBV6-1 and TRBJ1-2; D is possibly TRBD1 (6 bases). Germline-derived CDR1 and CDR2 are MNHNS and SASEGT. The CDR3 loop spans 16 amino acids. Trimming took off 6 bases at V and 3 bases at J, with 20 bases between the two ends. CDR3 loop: CASSSLSGQWDYGYTF. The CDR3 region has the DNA TGTGCCAGCAGCTCCTTATCAGGACAGTGGGACTATGGCTACACCTTC.

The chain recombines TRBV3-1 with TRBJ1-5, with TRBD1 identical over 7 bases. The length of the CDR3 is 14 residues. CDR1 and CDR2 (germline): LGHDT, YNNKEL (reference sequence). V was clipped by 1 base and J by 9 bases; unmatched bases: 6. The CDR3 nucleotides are TGTGCCAGCAGCCAAGGACAGGGCGATCGGCCCCAGCATTTT. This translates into CASSQGQGDRPQHF.

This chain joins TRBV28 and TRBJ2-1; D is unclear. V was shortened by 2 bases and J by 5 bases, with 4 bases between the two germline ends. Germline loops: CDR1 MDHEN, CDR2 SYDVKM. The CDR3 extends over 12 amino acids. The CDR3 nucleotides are TGTGCCAGCAGTTTAGTCGACAATGAGCAGTTCTTC. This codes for CASSLVDNEQFF.

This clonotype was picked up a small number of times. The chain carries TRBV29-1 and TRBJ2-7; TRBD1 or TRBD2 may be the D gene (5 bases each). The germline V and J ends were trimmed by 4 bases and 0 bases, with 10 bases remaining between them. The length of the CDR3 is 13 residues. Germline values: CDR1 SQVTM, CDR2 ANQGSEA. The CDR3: CSVAGRYSYEQYF. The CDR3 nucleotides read TGCAGCGTTGCGGGACGGTACTCCTACGAGCAGTACTTC.

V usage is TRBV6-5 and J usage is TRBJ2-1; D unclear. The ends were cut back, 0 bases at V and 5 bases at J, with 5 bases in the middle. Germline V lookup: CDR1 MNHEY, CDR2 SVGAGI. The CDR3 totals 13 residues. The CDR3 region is CASSYSQNNEQFF. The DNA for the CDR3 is TGTGCCAGCAGTTACTCACAGAACAATGAGCAGTTCTTC.

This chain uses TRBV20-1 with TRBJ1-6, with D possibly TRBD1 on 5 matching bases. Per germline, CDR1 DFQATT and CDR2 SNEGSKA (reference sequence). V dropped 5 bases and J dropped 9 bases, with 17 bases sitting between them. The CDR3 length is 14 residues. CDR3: CSAALGGVFSPLHF. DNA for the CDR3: TGCAGTGCTGCCCTGGGAGGGGTTTTTTCACCCCTCCACTTT.

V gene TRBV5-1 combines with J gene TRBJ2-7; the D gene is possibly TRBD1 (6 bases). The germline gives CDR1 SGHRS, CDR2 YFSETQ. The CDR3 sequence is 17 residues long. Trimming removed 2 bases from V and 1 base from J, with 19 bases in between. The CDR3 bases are TGCGCCAGCAGCTTTCAACCGCAGGGGCAAATGTCCTACGAGCAGTACTTC. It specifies CASSFQPQGQMSYEQYF.